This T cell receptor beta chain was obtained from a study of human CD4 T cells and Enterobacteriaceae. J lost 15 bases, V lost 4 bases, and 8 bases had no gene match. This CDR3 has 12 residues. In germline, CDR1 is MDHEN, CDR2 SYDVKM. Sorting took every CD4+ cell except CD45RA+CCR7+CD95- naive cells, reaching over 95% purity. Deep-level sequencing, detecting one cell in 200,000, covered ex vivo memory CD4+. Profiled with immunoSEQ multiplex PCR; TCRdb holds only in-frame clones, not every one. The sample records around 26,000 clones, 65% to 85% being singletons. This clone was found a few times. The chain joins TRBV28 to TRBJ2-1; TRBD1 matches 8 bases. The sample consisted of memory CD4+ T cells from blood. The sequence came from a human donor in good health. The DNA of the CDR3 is TGTGCCAGCAGTTGGACAGGGATGGGTTCGTTCTTC. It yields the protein CASSWTGMGSFF.